This TCR beta chain was profiled in a study of blood T cell repertoires in COVID-19. Whole-study context: From T cells, B-cell-depleted T cells, or PBMCs came the material, which was cDNA or gDNA.

Data came from immunoSEQ multiplex PCR; TCRdb stores just in-frame clones and leaves some out. The data contain about 250,000 clones, 85% to 90% of them singletons. The age range of participants was about 18 to 90 years, with residence in about two dozen US areas. Sequenced input: PBMCs or T cells enriched from blood (not recorded which). This sequence was found in a man in his forties who had recovered from COVID-19.

CDR3 region: CASGIGAYEAFF. CDR3 sequence (DNA): TGTGCCAGCGGTATAGGGGCTTATGAAGCTTTCTTT. The chain links TRBV28 to TRBJ1-1; a possible D gene is TRBD1 (5 bases). The CDR3 contains 12 residues. Trimming cost V 8 bases and J 7 bases, with 14 bases left between them. Germline CDR1 MDHEN, CDR2 SYDVKM. The full variable domain, completed using reference TRBV28 and TRBJ1-1, is DVKVTQSSRYLVKRTGEKVFLECVQDMDHENMFWYRQDPGLGLRLIYFSYDVKMKEKGDIPEGYSVSREKKERFSLILESASTNQTSMYLCASGIGAYEAFFGQGTRLTVV.